This passage covers 2 T cell receptor beta chains from one sample sequenced in a study of blood T cell repertoires in COVID-19. Sequenced by immunoSEQ multiplex PCR; TCRdb stores in-frame clones only, minus some. The sample holds roughly 200,000 clones, more than 75% seen once. The sequenced material came from peripheral blood. These TCRs come from a man older than 75 with acute or convalescent COVID-19.

This clone has only one observation. This chain joins TRBV2 and TRBJ2-7, with TRBD1 identical over 9 bases. The CDR3 totals 14 residues. After removal of 5 bases from V and 3 bases from J, the junction contained 5 bases not matched to a gene. The V gene's germline CDR1 is SNHLY and CDR2 FYNNEI. CDR3 DNA: TGTGCCAGCAGTCGGACAGGGGTTGTCTACGAGCAGTACGTC. The encoded protein is CASSRTGVVYEQYV.

The V gene is TRBV7-9, the J gene TRBJ2-3; 8 positions match TRBD2. Germline V gene data show CDR1 as SEHNR and CDR2 as FQNEAQ (reference sequence). With 5 bases clipped from V and 4 bases from J, the junction kept 11 bases outside the gene matches. This CDR3 has 16 amino acids. The CDR3, as DNA: TGTGCCAGCAGCGACCGGGGGGGCTATCTCGCAGATACGCAGTATTTT. Translated, it gives CASSDRGGYLADTQYF.